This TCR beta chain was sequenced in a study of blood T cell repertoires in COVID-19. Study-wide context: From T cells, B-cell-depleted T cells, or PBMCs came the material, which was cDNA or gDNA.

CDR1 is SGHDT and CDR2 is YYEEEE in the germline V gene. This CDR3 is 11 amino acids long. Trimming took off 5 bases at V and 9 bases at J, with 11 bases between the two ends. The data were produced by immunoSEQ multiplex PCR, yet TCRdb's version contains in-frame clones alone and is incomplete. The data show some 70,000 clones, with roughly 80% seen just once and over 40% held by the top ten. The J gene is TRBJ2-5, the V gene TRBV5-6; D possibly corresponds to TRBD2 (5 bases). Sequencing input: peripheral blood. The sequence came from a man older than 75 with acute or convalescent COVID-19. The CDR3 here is CASRAAGPQYF. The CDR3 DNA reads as TGTGCCAGCAGGGCGGCGGGTCCCCAGTACTTC.